This T cell receptor (beta chain) was observed in a study of human T cells and chemical hapten exposure. In the study overall: An area of 2 cm by 2 cm on upper inner arm skin received 2% DPC for sensitization.

This sample's time point: patch test 1, 2 weeks after DPC sensitization. Treatment noted: therapeutic diphenylcyclopropenone sensitization with weekly scalp DPC. Trimming took 5 bases from V and 4 from J; bases not matched to a gene: 13. This CDR3 is built from 16 residues. TCRdb ran MiXCR on the RACE reads and lists one entry per CDR3 protein. The repertoire holds some 70,000 distinct CDR3 sequences, with 25% to 40% as singletons. Material: whole blood, obtained in connection with sensitization to the hapten diphenylcyclopropenone (DPC). The sequence was collected from a man aged 40-50 years with alopecia areata. Some clones in this sample may be carry-over from other donors' samples. The genes are TRBV12-3 or TRBV12-4 and TRBJ1-1, with TRBD1 matching 7 bases. The CDR3: CASSALGQPVRTEAFF. The CDR3 bases are TGTGCCAGCAGTGCCCTGGGACAGCCAGTTCGCACTGAAGCTTTCTTT.